The 10 T cell receptor beta chains presented below share a single source sample, sequenced in a study of T cells in Graves' hyperthyroidism and ophthalmopathy (dated by TCRdb to between 2019 and 2020). The library was obtained by multiplex PCR. Sequencing took place on an Illumina HiSeq 2000. The TCR beta CDR3 regions were amplified from RNA transcripts. For the first round of RT-PCR on the TCR CDR3, the HTBI primer set was used together with the Qiagen OneStep RT-PCR kit. In TCRdb, the public reads were trimmed at Q25 with fastp and aligned with MiXCR, with productive beta chains retained. Rows matching on CDR3 protein sequence are summarized as one entry with the most common DNA and genes. The sample table holds about 96,000 distinct CDR3 sequences, of which just over 50% were seen once. The ten largest account for around 30% of the sample. The sample comprised blood. The receptors here all came from a woman aged 40 to 50 with Graves' hyperthyroidism.

The count of this clonotype is one. The chain combines TRBV20-1 with TRBJ1-2, with 9 bases that match TRBD1. V gave up 4 bases and J gave up 4 bases; unmatched junction bases: 1. Germline lookup yields CDR1 DFQATT and CDR2 SNEGSKA (reference sequence). There are 12 residues in the CDR3. CDR3: CSATGQGYGYTF. CDR3 nucleotide sequence: TGCAGTGCTACGGGACAGGGCTATGGCTACACCTTC.

A note on this clonotype: At one end the junction does not follow the germline gene, possibly because of a read error. The V gene is TRBV29-1, the J gene TRBJ2-2; TRBD2 is a possible D gene (5 bases). The CDR3 consists of 12 residues. Germline lookup yields CDR1 SQVTM and CDR2 ANQGSEA. CDR3 DNA: TGCAGCGTCGAACATCGAACCGGGGAGCTGGTTTTT. It is translated as CSVEHRTGELVF.

To note about this clonotype: The CDR3 end shows no conserved phenylalanine or tryptophan, and so a read error is likely. The V gene is TRBV9, the J gene TRBJ1-5; D is undetermined. Germline CDR1 and CDR2: SGDLS and YYNGEE. The V end lost 7 bases, the J end lost 1 base, and 9 bases lay between the germline ends. This CDR3 has 13 amino acids. The CDR3 region is CASSGRSNQPQHL. The CDR3 coding sequence is TGTGCCAGCTCTGGACGAAGCAATCAGCCCCAGCATCTT.

Ten or more counts support this clonotype. This sequence joins TRBV7-2 and TRBJ1-1, with a possible D match to TRBD1 (6 bases). V gave up 8 bases and J gave up 1 base, with 14 bases separating them. CDR1 is SGHTA, CDR2 FQGNSA, per germline. The CDR3 is 14 residues long. In DNA form, the CDR3 reads TGTGCCAGCTCTCAGCAGGGGCGGAACACTGAAGCTTTCTTT. Its translation is CASSQQGRNTEAFF.

The chain joins TRBV20-1 to TRBJ1-6; a possible D gene is TRBD1 (6 bases). There are 14 residues in the CDR3. Germline CDR1 reads DFQATT; CDR2 reads SNEGSKA (reference sequence). Trimming removed 6 bases at V and 10 bases at J, with 19 bases between. CDR3 sequence: CSARPGQGKSPLHF. The DNA for the CDR3 is TGCAGTGCCCGACCGGGTCAGGGGAAATCACCCCTCCACTTT.

This clonotype was seen repeatedly, ten times or more. The chain joins TRBV5-5 to TRBJ1-2; D is perhaps TRBD1 (5 bases). Germline V gene data show CDR1 as SGHKS and CDR2 as YYEKEE (reference sequence). V dropped 4 bases and J dropped 8 bases, with 12 bases sitting between them. The CDR3 runs 12 residues. Here the CDR3 DNA reads TGTGCCAGCAGCGGGTGGGGGAGCGGCTACACCTTC. Protein: CASSGWGSGYTF.

This clonotype showed up just once. V usage is TRBV7-8 and J usage is TRBJ2-5, with 9 bases aligning to TRBD1. CDR1 and CDR2 from the germline V gene are SGHVS and FQNEAQ. The CDR3 extends over 14 amino acids. The V gene end was trimmed by 5 bases and the J gene end by 4 bases; junction bases not matched to a gene: 5. As DNA, the CDR3 is TGTGCCAGCAGCCAGGGGGGACAGGGAGAGACCCAGTACTTC. Translated, it gives CASSQGGQGETQYF.

This clonotype was found a few times. The chain is built from TRBV2 and TRBJ2-1; D is undetermined. CDR3 length: 12 amino acids. The germline V gene encodes CDR1 SNHLY and CDR2 FYNNEI. With 4 bases removed from V and 7 bases from J, the gap between germline ends came to 8 bases. The CDR3 region is CASSVRVNEQFF. DNA for the CDR3: TGTGCCAGCAGTGTTCGGGTTAATGAGCAGTTCTTC.

Concerning this clonotype: This sequence may be a read error, since a much larger clone differs from it by one base. V is TRBV19 and J is TRBJ1-5; a weak D match, TRBD1 (5 bases). The ends were cut back, 6 bases at V and 5 bases at J, with 23 bases in the middle. The length of the CDR3 is 17 residues. The germline CDR1 and CDR2 sequences are LNHDA and SQIVND (reference sequence). CDR3 protein: CASSPGLRPRDHQPQHF. The DNA for the CDR3 is TGTGCCAGTAGCCCGGGACTCCGCCCGCGGGACCATCAGCCCCAGCATTTT.

This clonotype is a singleton in its sample. Just one base apart from a much larger clone, this may be a read error. The chain is built from TRBV2 and TRBJ2-7, with D uncertain. CDR1 is SNHLY and CDR2 is FYNNEI in the germline V gene. The CDR3 totals 14 residues. CDR3 in amino acids: CASSPARISYGQYF. The CDR3 DNA reads as TGTGCCAGCAGTCCCGCCAGGATCTCCTACGGGCAGTACTTC.